One and the same sample provided the 24 T cell receptor beta chains below, sequenced in a study of T-cell memory formation after mild COVID-19. TCRdb reprocessed the 5' RACE reads via MiXCR and lists one record per CDR3 protein. The profile shows hundreds of thousands of distinct CDR3 sequences, less than 25% of them singletons. Material: PBMCs or a T cell subset sorted from them (not recorded which). These TCRs come from an adult woman who had mild COVID-19 (a few samples of this study predate the infection). Cell type and time point are not known.

This chain links TRBV18 with TRBJ1-2; D uncertain. CDR3 size: 15 residues. Trimming took 0 bases from V and 1 from J, leaving 9 bases between them. Germline V gene data show CDR1 as KGHSH and CDR2 as LQKENI. The CDR3 DNA sequence: TGTGCCAGCTCACCACCGCGCTTACTTAACTATGGCTACACCTTC. Translation: CASSPPRLLNYGYTF.

The gene calls are TRBV20-1 and TRBJ1-2, with TRBD1 matching 7 bases. The CDR3 spans 15 residues. V was pared by 6 bases and J by 1 base, with 11 bases of the junction left unmatched. Per the germline V gene, CDR1 is DFQATT and CDR2 is SNEGSKA (reference sequence). In DNA form, the CDR3 reads TGCAGTGCACGGGCAGGGGGACAGATTAACTATGGCTACACCTTC. Translation gives CSARAGGQINYGYTF.

This clonotype was picked up a small number of times. The chain couples TRBV7-9 to TRBJ1-1; D is undetermined. The CDR3 runs to 15 residues. Between the trimmed V and J ends, which lost 5 bases and 3 bases, there was a span of 16 bases. In germline, CDR1 is SEHNR, CDR2 FQNEAQ (reference sequence). CDR3 in amino acids: CASSRIPPEYTEAFF. The CDR3 DNA follows: TGTGCCAGCAGCCGGATTCCCCCGGAGTACACTGAAGCTTTCTTT.

CDR3 sequence (DNA): TGCGCCAGCAGCTTGACTGAGGAGGCTGGGGCCAACGTCCTGACTTTC. It encodes CASSLTEEAGANVLTF. The chain employs TRBV5-1 and TRBJ2-6, with D possibly being TRBD2 (5 bases). Germline V lookup: CDR1 SGHRS, CDR2 YFSETQ. The CDR3 has 16 amino acids. The ends were cut back, 1 base at V and 2 bases at J, with 10 bases in the middle.

The chain carries TRBV14 and TRBJ2-2; the D is unclear. Trimming stripped 1 base from V and 4 bases from J, with 7 bases between. The CDR3 is made up of 14 amino acids. Germline-derived CDR1 and CDR2 are SGHDN and FVKESK. The CDR3 protein is CASSQVGFTGELFF. The DNA of the CDR3 is TGTGCCAGCAGCCAAGTCGGCTTCACCGGGGAGCTGTTTTTT.

This clonotype was detected many times. The chain uses TRBV4-3 and TRBJ2-3; either TRBD1 or TRBD2 may supply D (7 bases each). The CDR3 runs to 15 residues. The germline gives CDR1 LGHNA, CDR2 YSLEER. The V gene lost 4 bases and the J gene lost 3 bases, with 14 bases spanning the gap. DNA for the CDR3: TGCGCCAGCAGCCCCCACCAGGGGGGGACAGATACGCAGTATTTT. The encoded protein is CASSPHQGGTDTQYF.

This clonotype was observed a few times. The CDR3 sequence: CSARDITSDSYEQYF. CDR3 nucleotides: TGCAGTGCTAGAGATATCACTAGCGACTCCTACGAGCAGTACTTC. The rearrangement links TRBV20-1 to TRBJ2-7; 7 bases are shared with TRBD2. This CDR3 region has 15 residues. Unmatched junction bases numbered 5, after V lost 0 bases and J lost 0 bases. The germline gives CDR1 DFQATT, CDR2 SNEGSKA (reference sequence).

The table lists this clonotype with many counts. The rearrangement links TRBV7-3 to TRBJ2-1; D is perhaps TRBD2 (6 bases). Trimming shortened V by 0 bases and J by 1 base, and 7 bases separated the two germline ends. This CDR3 contains 15 residues. CDR1 is SGHTA, CDR2 FQGTGA, per germline. CDR3 sequence: CASSLTRESYNEQFF. CDR3 in DNA: TGTGCCAGCAGCTTAACCCGGGAGTCCTACAATGAGCAGTTCTTC.

This clonotype was observed a few times. V gene TRBV7-2 combines with J gene TRBJ1-2; 8 bases match TRBD1. The CDR3 runs 15 residues. J gave up 7 bases and V 1 base, and 8 bases lay outside the gene matches. Germline lookup yields CDR1 SGHTA and CDR2 FQGNSA. The CDR3 sequence is CASSLGLQGVGGYTF. The CDR3 coding sequence is TGTGCCAGCAGCTTAGGCCTACAGGGGGTCGGTGGCTACACCTTC.

The table lists this clonotype with many counts. The J gene is TRBJ2-2, the V gene TRBV12-3 or TRBV12-4; 12 nucleotides align to TRBD2. V shed 6 bases, J shed 7 bases, and the junction held 6 bases outside the gene matches. The CDR3 totals 15 residues. The CDR3 DNA sequence: TGTGCCAGCAGCAGACTAGCGGGAGTGAACGGGGAGCTGTTTTTT. The encoded protein is CASSRLAGVNGELFF.

This clonotype occurred many times. This chain uses TRBV27 with TRBJ2-5; possibly TRBD1 for D (5 bases). The CDR3 is made up of 13 amino acids. Trimming left V 3 bases short and J 4 bases short, with 9 bases between. CDR1 is MNHEY, CDR2 SMNVEV, per germline (reference sequence). CDR3 sequence: CASSLVQGETQYF. CDR3 bases: TGTGCCAGCAGTTTGGTCCAGGGAGAGACCCAGTACTTC.

This clonotype has only a few counts. The chain joins TRBV7-2 to TRBJ2-1; D not certain. Per the germline V gene, CDR1 is SGHTA and CDR2 is FQGNSA. V was trimmed by 2 bases and J by 7 bases, leaving 9 bases between them. This CDR3 region has 13 residues. The CDR3 DNA follows: TGTGCCAGCAGCTTATTCCGGAGTAATGAGCAGTTCTTC. Translated: CASSLFRSNEQFF.

V gene TRBV24-1 combines with J gene TRBJ2-1; 7 nucleotides line up with TRBD1. This CDR3 comprises 16 residues. Trimming removed 4 bases from V and 5 bases from J; junction bases left unmatched: 10. Germline assignment: CDR1 KGHDR and CDR2 SFDVKD. CDR3 nucleotide sequence: TGTGCCACCAGTGAAGGAAGGACAGGTGGCAACAATGAGCAGTTCTTC. Protein sequence: CATSEGRTGGNNEQFF.

The chain links TRBV12-3 or TRBV12-4 to TRBJ1-2; 7 positions agree with TRBD1. The CDR3 has 16 residues. The J segment lost 1 base and the V segment lost 5 bases, leaving 10 bases of the junction unmatched. CDR3 DNA: TGTGCCAGCAGTCCTGAACGGACAGGACTTAACTATGGCTACACCTTC. Translation gives CASSPERTGLNYGYTF.

This clonotype has more than one count but fewer than ten. The J gene is TRBJ2-1, the V gene TRBV20-1; D not certain. Trimming removed 2 bases at V and 1 base at J, with 9 bases between. The CDR3 loop spans 14 amino acids. The germline CDR1 and CDR2 sequences are DFQATT and SNEGSKA (reference sequence). CDR3 sequence reads: CSARYAGSYNEQFF. CDR3 nucleotide sequence: TGCAGTGCTAGATACGCCGGTTCCTACAATGAGCAGTTCTTC.

CDR3 protein: CASSYKGREQYF. CDR3 DNA: TGTGCCAGCAGTTATAAGGGCAGGGAGCAGTACTTC. V gene TRBV6-5 combines with J gene TRBJ2-7, with D hard to call. V was shortened by 3 bases and J by 7 bases, with 10 bases between the two germline ends. This CDR3 region has 12 residues. CDR1 MNHEY and CDR2 SVGAGI come from the germline V gene.

This clonotype was counted at least ten times. The CDR3 sequence: CASSIRNTIYF. CDR3 in DNA: TGTGCCAGCAGCATCCGAAACACCATATATTTT. V gene TRBV12-3 or TRBV12-4 combines with J gene TRBJ1-3; D is uncertain. The germline V and J ends were trimmed by 6 bases and 5 bases, with 5 bases remaining between them. CDR3 length: 11 amino acids.

This chain links TRBV4-2 with TRBJ1-1; D is unclear. The germline V gene has CDR1 LGHNA and CDR2 YNFKEQ. This CDR3 region has 14 residues. Trimming stripped 0 bases from V and 4 bases from J, with 9 bases between. The CDR3 DNA sequence: TGTGCCAGCAGCCAAGATTATGACGGCACTGAAGCTTTCTTT. Amino acids: CASSQDYDGTEAFF.

The V gene is TRBV5-1, the J gene TRBJ1-6; 7 nucleotides align to TRBD1. Looked up from germline, CDR1 is SGHRS and CDR2 is YFSETQ. The CDR3 covers 15 residues. V lost 7 bases to trimming and J lost 7 bases; unmatched junction nucleotides: 11. The CDR3 spells CASGTGQERNSPLHF. DNA for the CDR3: TGCGCCAGCGGTACCGGACAGGAAAGAAATTCACCCCTCCACTTT.

The V gene is TRBV5-1, the J gene TRBJ2-1; D is unresolved. Germline loops: CDR1 SGHRS, CDR2 YFSETQ. Between the trimmed V and J ends, which lost 2 bases and 8 bases, there was a span of 8 bases. The CDR3 contains 12 residues. The DNA for the CDR3 is TGCGCCAGCAGCTTACGAGATTATGAGCAGTTCTTC. Translated, it gives CASSLRDYEQFF.

The chain has TRBV5-4 and TRBJ2-3; TRBD2 matches at 8 bases. V lost 2 bases, J lost 3 bases, and 5 bases stayed unmatched. The CDR3 is 15 amino acids. Germline loops: CDR1 SGHNT, CDR2 YYREEE (reference sequence). The CDR3 sequence: CASSFPGGPTDTQYF. CDR3 coding DNA: TGTGCCAGCAGCTTCCCGGGAGGGCCTACAGATACGCAGTATTTT.

The chain has TRBV7-2 and TRBJ1-2, with a possible D match to TRBD1 (6 bases). Germline CDR1 reads SGHTA; CDR2 reads FQGNSA. V gave up 3 bases and J gave up 2 bases, with 10 bases separating them. The CDR3 has 14 amino acids. The CDR3 sequence is CASSFNRANYGYTF. The CDR3 DNA is TGTGCCAGCAGCTTTAACAGGGCAAACTATGGCTACACCTTC. The full variable domain, completed using reference TRBV7-2 and TRBJ1-2, is GAGVSQSPSNKVTEKGKDVELRCDPISGHTALYWYRQSLGQGLEFLIYFQGNSAPDKSGLPSDRFSAERTGGSVSTLTIQRTQQEDSAVYLCASSFNRANYGYTFGSGTRLTVV.

The chain couples TRBV27 to TRBJ2-3; D not resolved. Germline V gene sequence: CDR1 MNHEY, CDR2 SMNVEV (reference sequence). This CDR3 contains 11 residues. Between the trimmed V and J ends, which lost 8 bases and 11 bases, there was a span of 14 bases. In nucleotides, the CDR3 is TGTGCCAGCGGCCCCGCGATTTGGCAGTATTTT. Amino acid sequence: CASGPAIWQYF.

CDR3 nucleotides: TGCATCGCGCGACCAGCGGGAACAGATACGCAGTATTTT. Translation gives CIARPAGTDTQYF. The chain employs TRBV20-1 and TRBJ2-3; 7 positions agree with TRBD2. The CDR3 consists of 13 residues. CDR1 is DFQATT and CDR2 is SNEGSKA in the germline V gene (reference sequence).